The 5 T cell receptor beta chains listed next were all sequenced from one sample in a study of vaccination and CD4 T cells after COVID-19. The treatment denotes: 10-day PBMC culture with coronavirus spike peptide pools or control peptides (ViraFEST assay). Oncomine TCR Beta short-read sequencing was applied to DNA from cultured CD4+ T cells. TCRdb ran MiXCR on the PCR reads and lists one entry per CDR3 protein. The sample lists 9,500 to 15,000 distinct CDR3 sequences, 54% occurring once. What these receptors recognize is not known. Sample: cultured CD4+ T cells from blood, taken after SARS-CoV-2 vaccination. The receptors were gathered from a human donor with COVID-19.

The J gene is TRBJ2-3, the V gene TRBV11-2, with TRBD2 identical over 7 bases. The CDR3 has 16 amino acids. Germline trimming cut 1 base from V and 0 bases from J; bases unmatched to any gene: 4. CDR1 SGHAT and CDR2 FQNNGV come from the germline V gene. CDR3 coding DNA: TGTGCCAGCAGCTTAGTGGCGGGGGTGAGCACAGATACGCAGTATTTT. Its protein product is CASSLVAGVSTDTQYF.

This clonotype is deemed medium-sized. The chain recombines TRBV7-2 with TRBJ1-2, with a possible D match to TRBD1 (6 bases). The V gene lost 2 bases and the J gene lost 7 bases, with 11 bases spanning the gap. This CDR3 is built from 13 residues. Germline CDR1 and CDR2: SGHTA and FQGNSA. In nucleotides, the CDR3 is TGTGCCAGCAGCTTATCAGGGGTTGGTGGCTACACCTTC. The encoded protein is CASSLSGVGGYTF. Using reference TRBV7-2 and TRBJ1-2 for the parts outside the CDR3, the full variable domain is GAGVSQSPSNKVTEKGKDVELRCDPISGHTALYWYRQSLGQGLEFLIYFQGNSAPDKSGLPSDRFSAERTGGSVSTLTIQRTQQEDSAVYLCASSLSGVGGYTFGSGTRLTVV.

J is TRBJ2-5 and V is TRBV6-1; D gene unclear. The CDR3 runs to 13 residues. The ends were cut back, 5 bases at V and 1 base at J, with 8 bases in the middle. Germline loops: CDR1 MNHNS, CDR2 SASEGT. CDR3 bases: TGTGCCAGCAGTCCCACGGGCCAAGAGACCCAGTACTTC. Its protein product is CASSPTGQETQYF.

The chain is built from TRBV7-9 and TRBJ2-7, with D hard to call. The CDR3 contains 12 residues. V was pared by 7 bases and J by 7 bases, with 14 bases between. Germline V lookup: CDR1 SEHNR, CDR2 FQNEAQ (reference sequence). The CDR3 protein is CASTPESFEQYF. In DNA form, the CDR3 reads TGTGCCAGCACCCCTGAGTCTTTTGAGCAGTACTTC.

This chain uses TRBV7-2 with TRBJ1-4; D is unclear. Trimming pared 0 bases from V and 8 bases from J, leaving 4 bases between. CDR1 SGHTA and CDR2 FQGNSA come from the germline V gene. The CDR3 covers 12 residues. As DNA, the CDR3 is TGTGCCAGCAGCTTAGCGCACGAAAAACTGTTTTTT. It codes for CASSLAHEKLFF.